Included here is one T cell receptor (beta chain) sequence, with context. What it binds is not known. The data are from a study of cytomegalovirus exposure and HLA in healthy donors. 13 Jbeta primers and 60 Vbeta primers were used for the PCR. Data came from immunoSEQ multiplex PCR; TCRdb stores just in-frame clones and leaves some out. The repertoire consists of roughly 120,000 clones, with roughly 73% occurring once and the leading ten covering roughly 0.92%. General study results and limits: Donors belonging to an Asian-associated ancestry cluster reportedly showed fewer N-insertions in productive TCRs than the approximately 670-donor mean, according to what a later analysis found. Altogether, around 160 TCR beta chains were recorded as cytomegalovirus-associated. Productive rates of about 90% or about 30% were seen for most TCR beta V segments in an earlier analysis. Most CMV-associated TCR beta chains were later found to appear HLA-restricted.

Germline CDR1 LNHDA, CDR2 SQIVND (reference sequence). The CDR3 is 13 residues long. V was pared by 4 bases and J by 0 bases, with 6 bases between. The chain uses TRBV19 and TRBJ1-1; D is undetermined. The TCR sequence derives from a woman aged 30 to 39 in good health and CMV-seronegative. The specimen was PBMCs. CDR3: CASSRQMNTEAFF. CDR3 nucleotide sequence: TGTGCCAGTAGTAGGCAGATGAACACTGAAGCTTTCTTT.